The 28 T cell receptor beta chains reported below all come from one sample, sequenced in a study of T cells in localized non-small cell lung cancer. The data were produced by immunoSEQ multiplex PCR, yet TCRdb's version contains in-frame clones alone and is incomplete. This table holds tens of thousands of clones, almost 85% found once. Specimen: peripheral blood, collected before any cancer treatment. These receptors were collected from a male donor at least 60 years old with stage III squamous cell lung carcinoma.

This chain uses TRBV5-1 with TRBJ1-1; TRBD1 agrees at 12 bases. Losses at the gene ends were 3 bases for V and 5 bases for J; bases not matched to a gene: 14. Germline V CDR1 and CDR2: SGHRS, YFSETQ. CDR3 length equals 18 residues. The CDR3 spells CASSSIGGAGQGATEAFF. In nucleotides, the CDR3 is TGCGCCAGCAGCTCAATTGGCGGGGCGGGACAGGGGGCTACTGAAGCTTTCTTT.

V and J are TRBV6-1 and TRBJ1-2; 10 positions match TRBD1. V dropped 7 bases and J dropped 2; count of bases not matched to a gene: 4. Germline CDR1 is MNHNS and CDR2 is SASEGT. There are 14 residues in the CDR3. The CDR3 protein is CASTATGGNYGYTF. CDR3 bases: TGTGCCAGCACCGCGACAGGGGGCAACTATGGCTACACCTTC.

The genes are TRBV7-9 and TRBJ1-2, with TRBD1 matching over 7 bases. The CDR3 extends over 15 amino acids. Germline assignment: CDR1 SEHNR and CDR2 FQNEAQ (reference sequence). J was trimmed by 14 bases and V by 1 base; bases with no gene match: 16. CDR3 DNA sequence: TGTGCCAGCAGCTTAGGGGGGACAGTGAGAGAAGGCGGTACCTTC. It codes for CASSLGGTVREGGTF.

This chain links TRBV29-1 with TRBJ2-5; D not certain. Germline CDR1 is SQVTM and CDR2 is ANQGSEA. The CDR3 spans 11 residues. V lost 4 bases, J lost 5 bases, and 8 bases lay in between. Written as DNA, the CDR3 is TGCAGCGTTGGGCCAGGCGAGACCCAGTACTTC. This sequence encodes CSVGPGETQYF.

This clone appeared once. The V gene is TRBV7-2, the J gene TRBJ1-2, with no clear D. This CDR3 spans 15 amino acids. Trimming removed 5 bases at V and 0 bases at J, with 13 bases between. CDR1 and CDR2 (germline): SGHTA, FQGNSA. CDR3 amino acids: CASSRDVRPNYGYTF. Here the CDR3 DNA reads TGTGCCAGCAGCCGAGACGTTCGTCCTAACTATGGCTACACCTTC. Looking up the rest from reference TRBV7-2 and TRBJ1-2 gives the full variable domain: GAGVSQSPSNKVTEKGKDVELRCDPISGHTALYWYRQSLGQGLEFLIYFQGNSAPDKSGLPSDRFSAERTGGSVSTLTIQRTQQEDSAVYLCASSRDVRPNYGYTFGSGTRLTVV.

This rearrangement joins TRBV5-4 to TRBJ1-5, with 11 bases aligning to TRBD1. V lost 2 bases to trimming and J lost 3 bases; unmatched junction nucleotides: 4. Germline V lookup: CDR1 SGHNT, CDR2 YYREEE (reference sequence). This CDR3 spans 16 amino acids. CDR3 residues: CASSFGTGGYNQPQHF. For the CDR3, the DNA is TGTGCCAGCAGCTTCGGGACAGGGGGTTACAATCAGCCCCAGCATTTT.

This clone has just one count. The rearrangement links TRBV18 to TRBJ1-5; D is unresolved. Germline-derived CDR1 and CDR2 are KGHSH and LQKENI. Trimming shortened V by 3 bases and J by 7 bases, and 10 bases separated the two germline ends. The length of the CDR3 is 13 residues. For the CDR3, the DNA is TGTGCCAGCTCACCCGACACGAGGCAGCCCCAGCATTTT. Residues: CASSPDTRQPQHF.

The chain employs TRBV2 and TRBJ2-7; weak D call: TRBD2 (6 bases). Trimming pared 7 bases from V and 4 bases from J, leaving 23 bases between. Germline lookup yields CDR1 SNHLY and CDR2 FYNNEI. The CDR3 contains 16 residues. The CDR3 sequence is CASIRRESPSRYEQYF. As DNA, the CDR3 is TGTGCCAGCATTCGACGGGAGAGCCCCAGCCGATACGAGCAGTACTTC.

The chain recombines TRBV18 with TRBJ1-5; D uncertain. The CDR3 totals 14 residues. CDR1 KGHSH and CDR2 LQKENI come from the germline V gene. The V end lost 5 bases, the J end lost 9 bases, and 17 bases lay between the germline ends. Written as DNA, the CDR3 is TGTGCCAGCTCAGGAGGCGATGGACTCGGGCCCCAGCATTTT. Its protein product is CASSGGDGLGPQHF.

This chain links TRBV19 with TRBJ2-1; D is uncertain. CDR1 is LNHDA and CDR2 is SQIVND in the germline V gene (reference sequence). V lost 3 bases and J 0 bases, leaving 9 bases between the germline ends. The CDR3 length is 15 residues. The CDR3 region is CASSIMPSSYNEQFF. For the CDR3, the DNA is TGTGCCAGTAGTATTATGCCGAGCTCCTACAATGAGCAGTTCTTC.

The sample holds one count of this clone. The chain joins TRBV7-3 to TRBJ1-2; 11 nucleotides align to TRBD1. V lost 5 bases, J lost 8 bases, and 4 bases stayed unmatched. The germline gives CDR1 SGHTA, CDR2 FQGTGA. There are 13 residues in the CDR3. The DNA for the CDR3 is TGTGCCAGCAGCCCGGGACAGGGGGGAGGCTACACCTTC. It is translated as CASSPGQGGGYTF.

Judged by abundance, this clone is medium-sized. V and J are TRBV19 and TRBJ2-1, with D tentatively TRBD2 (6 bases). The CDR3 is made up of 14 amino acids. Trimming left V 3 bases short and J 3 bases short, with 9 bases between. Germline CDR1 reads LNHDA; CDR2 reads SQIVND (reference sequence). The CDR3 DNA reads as TGTGCCAGTAGTATGGGCGGGATCTACAATGAGCAGTTCTTC. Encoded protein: CASSMGGIYNEQFF.

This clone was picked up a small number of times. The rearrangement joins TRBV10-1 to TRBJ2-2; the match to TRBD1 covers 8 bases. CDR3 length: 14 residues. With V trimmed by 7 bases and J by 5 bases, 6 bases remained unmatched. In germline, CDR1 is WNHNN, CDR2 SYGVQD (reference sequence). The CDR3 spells CASTSQGATGELFF. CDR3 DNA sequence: TGCGCCAGCACCTCGCAGGGGGCGACCGGGGAGCTGTTTTTT.

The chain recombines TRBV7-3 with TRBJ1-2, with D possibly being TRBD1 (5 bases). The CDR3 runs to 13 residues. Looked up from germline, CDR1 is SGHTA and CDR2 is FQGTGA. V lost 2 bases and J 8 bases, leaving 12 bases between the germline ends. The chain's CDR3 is CASSLGGADGYTF. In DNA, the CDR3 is TGTGCCAGCAGCTTAGGAGGGGCCGACGGCTACACCTTC.

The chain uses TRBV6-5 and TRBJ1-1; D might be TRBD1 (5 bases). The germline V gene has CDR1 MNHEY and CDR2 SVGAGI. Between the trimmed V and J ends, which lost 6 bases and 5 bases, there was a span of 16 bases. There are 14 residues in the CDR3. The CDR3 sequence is CASRYGGMGTEAFF. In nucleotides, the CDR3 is TGTGCCAGCAGATACGGGGGAATGGGAACTGAAGCTTTCTTT.

In nucleotides, the CDR3 is TGTGCCAGCTCACCACAGATAGACAATGAGCAGTTCTTC. This encodes CASSPQIDNEQFF. This chain joins TRBV18 and TRBJ2-1; unclear D gene. The CDR3 covers 13 residues. The V and J ends lost 1 base and 5 bases respectively, with 6 bases between them. CDR1 is KGHSH, CDR2 LQKENI, per germline.

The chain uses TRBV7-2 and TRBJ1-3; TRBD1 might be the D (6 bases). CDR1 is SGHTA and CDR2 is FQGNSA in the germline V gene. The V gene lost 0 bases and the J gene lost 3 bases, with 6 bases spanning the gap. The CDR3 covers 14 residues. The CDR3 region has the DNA TGTGCCAGCAGCTTAGCAGGGGGTGGAAACACCATATATTTT. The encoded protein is CASSLAGGGNTIYF. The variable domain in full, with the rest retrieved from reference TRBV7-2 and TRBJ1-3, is GAGVSQSPSNKVTEKGKDVELRCDPISGHTALYWYRQSLGQGLEFLIYFQGNSAPDKSGLPSDRFSAERTGGSVSTLTIQRTQQEDSAVYLCASSLAGGGNTIYFGEGSWLTVV.

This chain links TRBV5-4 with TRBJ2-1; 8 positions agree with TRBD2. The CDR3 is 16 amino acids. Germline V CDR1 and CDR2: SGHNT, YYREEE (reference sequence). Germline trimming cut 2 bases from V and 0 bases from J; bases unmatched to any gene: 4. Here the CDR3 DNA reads TGTGCCAGCAGCTTAGTAAGCGGGAGCTCCTACAATGAGCAGTTCTTC. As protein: CASSLVSGSSYNEQFF. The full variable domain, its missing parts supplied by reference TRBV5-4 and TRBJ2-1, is ETGVTQSPTHLIKTRGQQVTLRCSSQSGHNTVSWYQQALGQGPQFIFQYYREEENGRGNFPPRFSGLQFPNYSSELNVNALELDDSALYLCASSLVSGSSYNEQFFGPGTRLTVL.

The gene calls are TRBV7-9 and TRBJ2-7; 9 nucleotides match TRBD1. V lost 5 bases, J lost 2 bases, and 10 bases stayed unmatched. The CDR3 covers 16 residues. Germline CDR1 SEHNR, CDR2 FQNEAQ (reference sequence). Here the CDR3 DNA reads TGTGCCAGCAGCCCCCTCCCGGGACAGGGAACCTACGAGCAGTACTTC. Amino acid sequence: CASSPLPGQGTYEQYF.

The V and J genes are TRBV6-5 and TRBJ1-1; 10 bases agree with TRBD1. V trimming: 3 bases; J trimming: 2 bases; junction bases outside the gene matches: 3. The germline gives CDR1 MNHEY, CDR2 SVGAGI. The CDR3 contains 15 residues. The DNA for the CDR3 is TGTGCCAGCAGTTATCGGGACAGGGGAAACACTGAAGCTTTCTTT. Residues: CASSYRDRGNTEAFF.

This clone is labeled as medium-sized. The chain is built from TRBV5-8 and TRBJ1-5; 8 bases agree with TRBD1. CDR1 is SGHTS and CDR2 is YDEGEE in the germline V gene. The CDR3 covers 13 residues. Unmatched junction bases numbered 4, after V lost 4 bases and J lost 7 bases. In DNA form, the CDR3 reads TGTGCCAGCAGCCTCGACAGGGGCCAGCCCCAGCATTTT. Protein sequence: CASSLDRGQPQHF.

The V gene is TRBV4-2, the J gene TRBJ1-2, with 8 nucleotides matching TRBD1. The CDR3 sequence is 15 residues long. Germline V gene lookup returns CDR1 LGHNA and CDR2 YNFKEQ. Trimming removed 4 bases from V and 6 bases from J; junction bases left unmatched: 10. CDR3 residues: CASSRATGEGNGYTF. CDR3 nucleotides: TGTGCCAGCAGCCGCGCGACAGGGGAGGGAAATGGCTACACCTTC.

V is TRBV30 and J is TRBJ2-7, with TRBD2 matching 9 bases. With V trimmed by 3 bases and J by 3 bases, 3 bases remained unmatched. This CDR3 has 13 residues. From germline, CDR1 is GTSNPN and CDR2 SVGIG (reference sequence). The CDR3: CAWRLAGSYEQYF. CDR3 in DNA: TGTGCCTGGAGGCTAGCGGGAAGCTACGAGCAGTACTTC.

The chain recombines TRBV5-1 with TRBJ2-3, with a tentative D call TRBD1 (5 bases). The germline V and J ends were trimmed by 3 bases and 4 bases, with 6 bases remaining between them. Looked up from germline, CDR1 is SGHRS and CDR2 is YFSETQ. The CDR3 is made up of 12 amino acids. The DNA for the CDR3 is TGCGCCAGCAGCTCGACAGCAGATACGCAGTATTTT. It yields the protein CASSSTADTQYF.

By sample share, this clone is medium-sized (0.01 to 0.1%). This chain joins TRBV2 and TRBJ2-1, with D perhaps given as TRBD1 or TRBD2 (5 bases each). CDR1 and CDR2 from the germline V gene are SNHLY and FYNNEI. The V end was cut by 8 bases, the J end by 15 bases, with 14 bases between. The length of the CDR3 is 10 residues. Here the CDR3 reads CASWGMVPFF. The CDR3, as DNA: TGTGCCAGCTGGGGGATGGTCCCGTTCTTC.

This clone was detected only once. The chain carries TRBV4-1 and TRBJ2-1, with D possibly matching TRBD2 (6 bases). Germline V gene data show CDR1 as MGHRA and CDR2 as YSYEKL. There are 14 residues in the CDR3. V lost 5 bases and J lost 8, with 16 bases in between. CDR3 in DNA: TGCGCCAGCAGCTCCGTTCCGGGGGACGATGAGCAGTTCTTC. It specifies CASSSVPGDDEQFF.

CDR3 in amino acids: CASNSGLAYEQYF. CDR3 coding DNA: TGCGCCAGCAATTCAGGCCTTGCCTACGAGCAGTACTTC. The V and J genes are TRBV5-1 and TRBJ2-7; D remains unclear. CDR3 size: 13 residues. Germline V gives CDR1 SGHRS, CDR2 YFSETQ. Trimming removed 6 bases from V and 2 bases from J, with 12 bases in between.

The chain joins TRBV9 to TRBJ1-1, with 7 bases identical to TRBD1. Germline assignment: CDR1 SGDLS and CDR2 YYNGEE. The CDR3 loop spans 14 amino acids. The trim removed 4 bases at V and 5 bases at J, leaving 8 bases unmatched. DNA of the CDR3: TGTGCCAGCAGCCGGTCAGGGGGTCGGACTGAAGCTTTCTTT. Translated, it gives CASSRSGGRTEAFF. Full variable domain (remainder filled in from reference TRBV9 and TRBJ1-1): DSGVTQTPKHLITATGQRVTLRCSPRSGDLSVYWYQQSLDQGLQFLIQYYNGEERAKGNILERFSAQQFPDLHSELNLSSLELGDSALYFCASSRSGGRTEAFFGQGTRLTVV.